This passage covers 32 T cell receptor beta chains from one sample sequenced in a study of CD8+CD57+ T cells in acquired aplastic anemia (dated by TCRdb to between 2017 and 2018). TCRdb records Illumina HiSeq 2000 as the sequencer. Genomic DNA served as template for TCR beta VDJ combination and CDR3 sequence profiling. TCRdb applied fastp at Q25 and MiXCR to the public reads, then kept only in-frame beta chains. Each CDR3 protein gets just one entry, which takes the most common genes and DNA from the rows behind it. Within this sample are around 220,000 distinct CDR3 sequences, with almost 50% of them counted one time only. The ten largest clonotypes hold just under 20% of the sample. The patients picked for sequencing were ones in whom flow cytometry had shown an expansion of CD8+CD57+ cells. The sample consisted of sorted CD4+, CD8+, or CD8+CD57+ T cells (not recorded which) from PBMCs. The receptors here all came from a human donor with aplastic anemia.

J is TRBJ2-7 and V is TRBV19; 13 positions match TRBD2. V trimming: 5 bases; J trimming: 3 bases; junction bases outside the gene matches: 7. CDR1 is LNHDA, CDR2 SQIVND, per germline (reference sequence). This CDR3 region has 16 residues. The CDR3 is CASSATGLAGSYEQYF. The CDR3 DNA is TGTGCCAGTAGTGCCACGGGACTAGCGGGAAGCTACGAGCAGTACTTC.

There are a few counts of this clonotype. The V gene is TRBV2, the J gene TRBJ2-7; possibly TRBD1 or TRBD2 for D (5 bases each). V dropped 1 base and J dropped 6 bases, with 10 bases sitting between them. The CDR3 covers 13 residues. Germline CDR1 reads SNHLY; CDR2 reads FYNNEI. The CDR3 DNA reads TGTGCCAGCAGTGAAGGGGGCGCGGGCGAGCAGTACTTC. Translating it yields CASSEGGAGEQYF.

The chain recombines TRBV15 with TRBJ2-5; D may be TRBD1 (5 bases). The V end lost 0 bases, the J end lost 7 bases, and 6 bases lay between the germline ends. Germline V gives CDR1 LNHNV, CDR2 YYDKDF (reference sequence). The CDR3 is made up of 12 amino acids. The CDR3 nucleotides are TGTGCCACCAGCAGAGATAGGGGGACCCAGTACTTC. It is translated as CATSRDRGTQYF.

For this clonotype: One junction end does not reproduce the germline sequence, and a read error may be involved. V gene TRBV29-1 combines with J gene TRBJ1-1; no definite D call. Germline CDR1 reads SQVTM; CDR2 reads ANQGSEA. The CDR3 totals 14 residues. CDR3 loop: CSVINGVQNTEASF. For the CDR3, the DNA is TGCAGCGTAATAAACGGTGTACAGAACACTGAAGCTTCCTTT.

CDR3 nucleotides: TGTGCCAGTAGTATCCGTCGAAACACTGAAGCTTTCTTT. Its protein is CASSIRRNTEAFF. The chain links TRBV19 to TRBJ1-1, with D uncertain. Per the germline V gene, CDR1 is LNHDA and CDR2 is SQIVND (reference sequence). CDR3 length equals 13 residues. V was clipped by 3 bases and J by 2 bases, with 7 bases between them. The complete variable domain, with remaining parts taken from reference TRBV19 and TRBJ1-1, reads DGGITQSPKYLFRKEGQNVTLSCEQNLNHDAMYWYRQDPGQGLRLIYYSQIVNDFQKGDIAEGYSVSREKKESFPLTVTSAQKNPTAFYLCASSIRRNTEAFFGQGTRLTVV.

This clonotype was observed at least ten times. The V call is TRBV6-1, the J call TRBJ1-6; TRBD1 is a possible D gene (5 bases). Germline assignment: CDR1 MNHNS and CDR2 SASEGT. The CDR3 totals 18 residues. Trimming cost V 2 bases and J 7 bases, with 21 bases left between them. CDR3 DNA: TGTGCCAGCAGTGAAACGCTGCCCGGGGGAGCGCTGAATTCACCCCTCCACTTT. Its protein product is CASSETLPGGALNSPLHF.

This clonotype was counted many times. The J gene is TRBJ1-5, the V gene TRBV12-3 or TRBV12-4; no definite D call. The V end lost 6 bases, the J end lost 4 bases, and 10 bases lay between the germline ends. This CDR3 region has 13 residues. The CDR3 sequence: CASRRIENQPQHF. The DNA of the CDR3 is TGTGCCAGCAGACGGATAGAAAATCAGCCCCAGCATTTT.

This chain joins TRBV6-5 and TRBJ1-6; a possible D gene is TRBD1 (5 bases). Germline loops: CDR1 MNHEY, CDR2 SVGAGI. V gave up 7 bases and J gave up 3 bases, with 13 bases separating them. The CDR3 loop spans 15 amino acids. This CDR3 reads CASKVGVGYNSPLHF. For the CDR3, the DNA is TGTGCCAGCAAAGTGGGGGTGGGCTATAATTCACCCCTCCACTTT.

This clonotype was seen at least ten times. The chain carries TRBV10-2 and TRBJ2-5; TRBD2 matches 11 bases. Trimming at V came to 6 bases and at J to 5 bases, leaving 8 bases not matched to a gene. CDR3 length equals 15 residues. Germline V gene sequence: CDR1 WSHSY, CDR2 SAAADI. This chain's CDR3 is CASRLAGDRTETQYF. CDR3 in DNA: TGCGCCAGCAGACTAGCGGGGGATCGAACGGAGACCCAGTACTTC.

This clonotype has ten or more counts. The chain recombines TRBV19 with TRBJ1-4; 7 bases line up with TRBD1. This CDR3 contains 14 residues. Per germline, CDR1 LNHDA and CDR2 SQIVND (reference sequence). The junction had 7 bases not matched to a gene; V was cut back by 5 bases and J by 7 bases. This chain's CDR3 is CASSLPGGSEKLFF. The CDR3 DNA is TGTGCCAGTAGTCTACCAGGGGGGAGTGAAAAACTGTTTTTT.

This clonotype was observed at least ten times. The chain is built from TRBV5-6 and TRBJ2-2; either TRBD1 or TRBD2 may supply D (7 bases each). V was pared by 0 bases and J by 3 bases, with 18 bases between. The germline V gene has CDR1 SGHDT and CDR2 YYEEEE. CDR3 length: 18 residues. CDR3 bases: TGTGCCAGCAGCTTGGAAGAGGGGAGGGGGCCCGACACCGGGGAGCTGTTTTTT. The encoded protein is CASSLEEGRGPDTGELFF.

There are many counts of this clonotype. The CDR3 spells CASSLVGSRSGNTIYF. The CDR3 coding sequence is TGTGCCAGCAGCTTAGTGGGTAGCCGCTCTGGAAACACCATATATTTT. The chain couples TRBV7-9 to TRBJ1-3; no reliable D call. This CDR3 spans 16 amino acids. The V end lost 1 base, the J end lost 0 bases, and 10 bases lay between the germline ends. Germline V gene data show CDR1 as SEHNR and CDR2 as FQNEAQ (reference sequence).

The chain joins TRBV9 to TRBJ2-7; perhaps TRBD1 as D (6 bases). The CDR3 has 15 amino acids. V was cut by 3 bases and J by 0 bases, with 13 bases left in between. Germline CDR1 is SGDLS and CDR2 is YYNGEE. In DNA form, the CDR3 reads TGTGCCAGCAGCGCGACAGGTCAAAGCTCCTACGAGCAGTACTTC. As protein: CASSATGQSSYEQYF. Supplemented by reference TRBV9 and TRBJ2-7, the full variable domain reads DSGVTQTPKHLITATGQRVTLRCSPRSGDLSVYWYQQSLDQGLQFLIQYYNGEERAKGNILERFSAQQFPDLHSELNLSSLELGDSALYFCASSATGQSSYEQYFGPGTRLTVT.

This clonotype was counted once. V gene TRBV7-9 combines with J gene TRBJ1-1; no clear D. The germline V gene has CDR1 SEHNR and CDR2 FQNEAQ (reference sequence). This CDR3 region has 12 residues. The V and J ends lost 7 bases and 0 bases respectively, with 6 bases between them. The CDR3 loop reads CASIGMNTEAFF. CDR3 nucleotide sequence: TGTGCCAGCATCGGAATGAACACTGAAGCTTTCTTT.

The genes are TRBV2 and TRBJ2-3, with D unresolved. Germline CDR1 reads SNHLY; CDR2 reads FYNNEI. Trimming cost V 10 bases and J 8 bases, with 10 bases left between them. This CDR3 contains 10 residues. The CDR3 is CATGSGTQYF. As DNA, the CDR3 is TGTGCCACCGGGTCGGGTACGCAGTATTTT.

This clonotype was seen more than once but under ten times. The gene calls are TRBV28 and TRBJ1-2; D gene uncertain. The V gene's germline CDR1 is MDHEN and CDR2 SYDVKM. V was trimmed by 6 bases and J by 0 bases, leaving 17 bases between them. The CDR3 extends over 16 amino acids. The CDR3 bases are TGTGCCAGCAGCCCCCCCCCGGACCAAGCTAACTATGGCTACACCTTC. Protein sequence: CASSPPPDQANYGYTF.

This clonotype turned up a few times. The gene calls are TRBV12-3 or TRBV12-4 and TRBJ2-2, with 7 bases identical to TRBD1. This CDR3 region has 16 residues. V shed 6 bases and J 4 bases; nucleotides not matched to a gene: 11. In nucleotides, the CDR3 is TGTGCCAGCAGAAAATCCTCAGGGGGAGCCACCGGGGAGCTGTTTTTT. It specifies CASRKSSGGATGELFF.

This clonotype was recorded at least ten times. This chain's CDR3 is CASSIRTDTQYF. As DNA, the CDR3 is TGTGCCAGTAGTATCAGGACAGATACGCAGTATTTT. This chain uses TRBV19 with TRBJ2-3; D remains unclear. This CDR3 has 12 amino acids. Germline V gene lookup returns CDR1 LNHDA and CDR2 SQIVND (reference sequence). V was cut by 3 bases and J by 3 bases, with 4 bases left in between. Full variable domain (remainder filled in from reference TRBV19 and TRBJ2-3): DGGITQSPKYLFRKEGQNVTLSCEQNLNHDAMYWYRQDPGQGLRLIYYSQIVNDFQKGDIAEGYSVSREKKESFPLTVTSAQKNPTAFYLCASSIRTDTQYFGPGTRLTVL.

This clonotype was observed many times. J is TRBJ2-3 and V is TRBV4-2; TRBD2 aligns across 12 bases. This CDR3 comprises 17 residues. The germline V gene has CDR1 LGHNA and CDR2 YNFKEQ. After removal of 1 base from V and 5 bases from J, the junction contained 7 bases not matched to a gene. The CDR3 here is CASSQAASGGVRDTQYF. The CDR3 DNA is TGTGCCAGCAGCCAAGCGGCTAGCGGGGGGGTTAGAGATACGCAGTATTTT.

Turning to this clonotype: One end of the junction varies from germline; a read error may be responsible. The rearrangement joins TRBV15 to TRBJ1-2; 9 bases are shared with TRBD1. CDR3 length: 14 residues. Per germline, CDR1 LNHNV and CDR2 YYDKDF (reference sequence). The CDR3 sequence is CATSRRQGDYGYTF. The CDR3 nucleotides are TGTGCCACCAGCAGACGACAGGGGGACTATGGCTATACCTTC. Full variable domain (remainder filled in from reference TRBV15 and TRBJ1-2): DAMVIQNPRYQVTQFGKPVTLSCSQTLNHNVMYWYQQKSSQAPKLLFHYYDKDFNNEADTPDNFQSRRPNTSFCFLDIRSPGLGDTAMYLCATSRRQGDYGYTFGSGTRLTVV.

This clonotype has a count of ten or more. The chain couples TRBV28 to TRBJ1-5; 9 nucleotides line up with TRBD1. V trimming: 6 bases; J trimming: 2 bases; junction bases outside the gene matches: 5. Germline CDR1 is MDHEN and CDR2 is SYDVKM. The CDR3 is 15 amino acids. For the CDR3, the DNA is TGTGCCAGCAGCTATCGGACAGGGGGCAATCAGCCCCAGCATTTT. Translated: CASSYRTGGNQPQHF.

This clonotype was observed at least ten times. The chain combines TRBV6-4 with TRBJ2-3, with D uncertain. The V and J ends lost 5 bases and 7 bases respectively, with 16 bases between them. Per the germline V gene, CDR1 is MRHNA and CDR2 is SNTAGT. The CDR3 contains 14 residues. The CDR3 region has the DNA TGTGCCAGCAGTTCGCCAGAGGCCCCTCATACGCAGTATTTT. It translates to CASSSPEAPHTQYF.

The J gene is TRBJ1-6, the V gene TRBV7-2; D unclear. CDR3 length: 13 residues. Trimming cost V 1 base and J 7 bases, with 5 bases left between them. Germline V gene sequence: CDR1 SGHTA, CDR2 FQGNSA. CDR3 sequence (DNA): TGTGCCAGCAGCTTAGGAGGGAATTCACCCCTCCACTTT. This gives the protein CASSLGGNSPLHF.

The chain has TRBV10-3 and TRBJ2-7; D might be TRBD1 or TRBD2, each matching 6 bases. V gave up 10 bases and J gave up 0 bases, with 16 bases separating them. The CDR3 is 14 residues long. CDR1 ENHRY and CDR2 SYGVKD come from the germline V gene. This CDR3 reads CATRRGESSYEQYV. CDR3 nucleotides: TGTGCCACCAGAAGGGGGGAGAGCTCCTACGAGCAGTACGTC.

The CDR3 DNA is TGTGCCACCACAGCCCTAAGCGCAGATACGCAGTATTTT. Translated: CATTALSADTQYF. This chain uses TRBV10-3 with TRBJ2-3; D uncertain. This CDR3 region has 13 residues. CDR1 is ENHRY and CDR2 is SYGVKD in the germline V gene. V lost 10 bases and J lost 4, with 15 bases in between.

The chain is built from TRBV20-1 and TRBJ2-5; tentative D call: TRBD1 (5 bases). Trimming stripped 6 bases from V and 1 base from J, with 9 bases between. CDR3 length equals 12 residues. Per the germline V gene, CDR1 is DFQATT and CDR2 is SNEGSKA (reference sequence). The CDR3 DNA reads TGCAGTGCAAGGGGAATCCAAGAGACCCAGTACTTC. It encodes CSARGIQETQYF.

The chain employs TRBV20-1 and TRBJ2-7; 8 positions match TRBD2. Germline V lookup: CDR1 DFQATT, CDR2 SNEGSKA (reference sequence). V shed 4 bases and J 4 bases; nucleotides not matched to a gene: 9. CDR3 length: 14 amino acids. CDR3 nucleotide sequence: TGCAGTGCTAAGGTCCGGGGGGGCGGGTACGAGCAGTACTTC. Protein sequence: CSAKVRGGGYEQYF.

This chain links TRBV29-1 with TRBJ1-1, with D maybe TRBD1 (5 bases). With 7 bases removed from V and 11 bases from J, the gap between germline ends came to 17 bases. Germline loops: CDR1 SQVTM, CDR2 ANQGSEA. The CDR3 sequence is 11 residues long. This chain's CDR3 is CSARDGAWAFF. CDR3 in DNA: TGCAGCGCTCGCGACGGGGCGTGGGCTTTCTTT.

This clonotype occurred once. The rearrangement uses TRBV29-1 and TRBJ1-3; tentative D call: TRBD1 (6 bases). The CDR3 is 13 amino acids. The V and J ends lost 4 bases and 3 bases respectively, with 10 bases between them. CDR1 is SQVTM, CDR2 ANQGSEA, per germline. The CDR3 here is CSVGTASGNTIYF. The CDR3 nucleotides are TGCAGCGTTGGGACAGCTAGTGGAAACACCATATATTTT. The full variable domain, with the rest looked up from reference TRBV29-1 and TRBJ1-3, is SAVISQKPSRDICQRGTSLTIQCQVDSQVTMMFWYRQQPGQSLTLIATANQGSEATYESGFVIDKFPISRPNLTFSTLTVSNMSPEDSSIYLCSVGTASGNTIYFGEGSWLTVV.

The chain combines TRBV19 with TRBJ1-5; maybe TRBD1 (5 bases). V was cut by 2 bases and J by 5 bases, with 10 bases left in between. The CDR3 extends over 14 amino acids. The V gene's germline CDR1 is LNHDA and CDR2 SQIVND (reference sequence). The CDR3 loop reads CASSILGVHQPQHF. CDR3 sequence (DNA): TGTGCCAGTAGTATATTGGGGGTTCATCAGCCCCAGCATTTT.

The CDR3 loop reads CASSPPDRGYTF. The CDR3 DNA reads as TGTGCCAGCAGTCCTCCCGACAGGGGCTACACCTTC. This chain joins TRBV2 and TRBJ1-2, with D maybe TRBD1 (6 bases). Germline-derived CDR1 and CDR2 are SNHLY and FYNNEI. The V end lost 5 bases, the J end lost 8 bases, and 12 bases lay between the germline ends. The CDR3 has 12 residues.

In this sample, this clonotype turned up many times. The chain is built from TRBV7-9 and TRBJ1-1, with 7 bases fitting TRBD1. Germline V gene sequence: CDR1 SEHNR, CDR2 FQNEAQ (reference sequence). Trimming cost V 1 base and J 6 bases; bases outside gene matches: 5. CDR3 length: 14 amino acids. CDR3 in DNA: TGTGCCAGCAGCTTAGTCCGACAGGGCGCTGAAGCTTTCTTT. Protein: CASSLVRQGAEAFF.